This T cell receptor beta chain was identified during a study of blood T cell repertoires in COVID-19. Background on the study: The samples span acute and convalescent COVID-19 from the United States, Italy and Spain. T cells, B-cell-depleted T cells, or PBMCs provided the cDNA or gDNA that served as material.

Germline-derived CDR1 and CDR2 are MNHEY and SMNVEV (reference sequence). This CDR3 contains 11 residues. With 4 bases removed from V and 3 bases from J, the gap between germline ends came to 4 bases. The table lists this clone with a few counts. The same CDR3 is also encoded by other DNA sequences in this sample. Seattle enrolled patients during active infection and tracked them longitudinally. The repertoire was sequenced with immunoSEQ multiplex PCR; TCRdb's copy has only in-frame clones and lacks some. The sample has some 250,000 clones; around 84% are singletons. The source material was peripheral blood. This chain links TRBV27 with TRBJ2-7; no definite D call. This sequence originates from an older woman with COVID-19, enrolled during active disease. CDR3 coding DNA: TGTGCCAGCAGTTCGAGCTACGAGCAGTACTTC. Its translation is CASSSSYEQYF.